These 6 T cell receptor beta chains were all obtained from the same sample, sequenced in a study of blood T cell repertoires in COVID-19. Assay used: immunoSEQ multiplex PCR; TCRdb lists only in-frame clones, some missing. The sample has 9,500 to 15,000 clones; around 70% are singletons. The sample taken for sequencing was peripheral blood. These receptor sequences come from a man in his 60s with COVID-19, enrolled during active disease.

This clone ranks as medium-sized. The rearrangement uses TRBV6-6 and TRBJ1-5; no clear D gene. The CDR3 is 16 residues long. Germline CDR1 and CDR2: MNHNY and SVGAGI (reference sequence). V lost 2 bases and J 0 bases, leaving 11 bases between the germline ends. CDR3 nucleotide sequence: TGTGCCAGCAGTTACGGGCAGCCCTATAGCAATCAGCCCCAGCATTTT. Translation: CASSYGQPYSNQPQHF.

In its sample, this clone was seen a few times. The chain joins TRBV11-3 to TRBJ1-1; unclear D gene. CDR1 and CDR2 from the germline V gene are SGHNT and YENEEA. This CDR3 has 13 amino acids. Trimming took off 4 bases at V and 10 bases at J, with 16 bases between the two ends. In DNA form, the CDR3 reads TGTGCCAGCAGCTCCGCGAGAGGGCGGGGAGCTTTCTTT. It yields the protein CASSSARGRGAFF.

The rearrangement joins TRBV4-1 to TRBJ1-3; tentative D call: TRBD1 (6 bases). CDR1 and CDR2 (germline): MGHRA, YSYEKL. V was pared by 0 bases and J by 0 bases, with 12 bases between. The CDR3 runs to 17 residues. CDR3 in DNA: TGCGCCAGCAGCCAAGATGGGGGCAGGGCCTCTGGAAACACCATATATTTT. Translation gives CASSQDGGRASGNTIYF.

The genes are TRBV2 and TRBJ1-1; D call uncertain. V was shortened by 0 bases and J by 1 base, with 9 bases between the two germline ends. The CDR3 loop spans 15 amino acids. The germline V gene encodes CDR1 SNHLY and CDR2 FYNNEI. CDR3 coding DNA: TGTGCCAGCAGTGAAGCGCTTCCGGGGAACACTGAAGCTTTCTTT. As protein: CASSEALPGNTEAFF.

The chain combines TRBV30 with TRBJ2-7; D perhaps matches TRBD1 (5 bases). CDR3 size: 13 residues. Trimming shortened V by 4 bases and J by 4 bases, and 14 bases separated the two germline ends. CDR1 GTSNPN and CDR2 SVGIG come from the germline V gene (reference sequence). In DNA, the CDR3 is TGTGCCTGGACCATCCAGGGAAGGTACGAGCAGTACGTC. Translating it yields CAWTIQGRYEQYV.

The genes are TRBV9 and TRBJ1-4, with 7 positions matching TRBD1. The CDR3 sequence is 17 residues long. With 7 bases clipped from V and 5 bases from J, the junction kept 17 bases outside the gene matches. The V gene's germline CDR1 is SGDLS and CDR2 YYNGEE. Here the CDR3 DNA reads TGTGCCAGCGTAGAATTAAGAGGGGGCAGCCCGAATGAAAAACTGTTTTTT. Its protein product is CASVELRGGSPNEKLFF.